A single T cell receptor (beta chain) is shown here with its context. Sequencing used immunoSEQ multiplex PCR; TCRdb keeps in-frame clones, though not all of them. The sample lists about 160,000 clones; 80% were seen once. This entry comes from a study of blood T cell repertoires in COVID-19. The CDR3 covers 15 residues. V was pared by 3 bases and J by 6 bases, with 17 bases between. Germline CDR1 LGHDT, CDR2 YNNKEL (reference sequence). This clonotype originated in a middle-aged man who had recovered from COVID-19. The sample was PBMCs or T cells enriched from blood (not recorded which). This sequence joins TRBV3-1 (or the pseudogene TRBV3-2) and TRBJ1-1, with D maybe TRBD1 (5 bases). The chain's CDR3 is CASSQGQGLGAEAFF. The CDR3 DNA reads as TGTGCCAGCAGCCAGGGGCAAGGCCTAGGGGCTGAAGCTTTCTTT.